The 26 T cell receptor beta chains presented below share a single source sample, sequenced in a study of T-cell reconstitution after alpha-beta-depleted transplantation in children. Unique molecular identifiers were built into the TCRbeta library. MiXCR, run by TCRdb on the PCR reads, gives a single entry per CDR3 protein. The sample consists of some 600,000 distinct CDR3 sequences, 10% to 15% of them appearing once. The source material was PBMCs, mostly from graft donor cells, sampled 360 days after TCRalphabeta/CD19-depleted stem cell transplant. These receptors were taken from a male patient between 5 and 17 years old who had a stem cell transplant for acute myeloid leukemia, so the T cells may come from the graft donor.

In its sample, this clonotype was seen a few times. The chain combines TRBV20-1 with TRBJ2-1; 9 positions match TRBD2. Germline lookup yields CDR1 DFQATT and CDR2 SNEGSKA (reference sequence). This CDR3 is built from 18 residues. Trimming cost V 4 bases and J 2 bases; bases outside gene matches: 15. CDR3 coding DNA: TGCAGTGCTATCCCCCCGGGTAGCGGGAGTTTGACCTACAATGAGCAGTTCTTC. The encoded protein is CSAIPPGSGSLTYNEQFF.

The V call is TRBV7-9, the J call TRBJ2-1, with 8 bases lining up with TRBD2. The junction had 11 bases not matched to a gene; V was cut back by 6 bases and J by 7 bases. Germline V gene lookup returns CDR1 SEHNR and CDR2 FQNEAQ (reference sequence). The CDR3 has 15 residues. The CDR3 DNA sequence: TGTGCCAGCAGGACCCTAGCGGGCGTTATGAATGAGCAGTTCTTC. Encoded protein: CASRTLAGVMNEQFF.

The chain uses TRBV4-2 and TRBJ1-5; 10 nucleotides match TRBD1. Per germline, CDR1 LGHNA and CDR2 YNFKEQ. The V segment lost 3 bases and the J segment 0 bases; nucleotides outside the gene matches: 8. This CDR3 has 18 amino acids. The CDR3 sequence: CASSHGQGDLYSNQPQHF. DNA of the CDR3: TGTGCCAGCAGCCACGGACAGGGGGACCTATATAGCAATCAGCCCCAGCATTTT.

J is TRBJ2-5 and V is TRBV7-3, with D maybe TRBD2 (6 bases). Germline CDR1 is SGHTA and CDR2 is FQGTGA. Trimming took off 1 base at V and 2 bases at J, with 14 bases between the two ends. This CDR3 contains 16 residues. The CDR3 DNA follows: TGTGCCAGCAGCTTAAGTGGGGGGATAGGACAAGAGACCCAGTACTTC. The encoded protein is CASSLSGGIGQETQYF.

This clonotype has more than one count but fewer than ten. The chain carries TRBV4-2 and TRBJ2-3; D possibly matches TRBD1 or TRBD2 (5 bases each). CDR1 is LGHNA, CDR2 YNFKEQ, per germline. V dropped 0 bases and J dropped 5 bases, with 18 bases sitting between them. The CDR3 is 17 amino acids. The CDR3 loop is CASSQDERGVDRDTQYF. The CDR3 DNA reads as TGTGCCAGCAGCCAAGATGAAAGGGGAGTCGATCGAGATACGCAGTATTTT.

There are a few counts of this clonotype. In nucleotides, the CDR3 is TGCAGTGCTCACAAGGGGGACACTGAAGCTTTCTTT. Its protein is CSAHKGDTEAFF. The gene calls are TRBV20-1 and TRBJ1-1; D might be TRBD1 (6 bases). The germline V gene has CDR1 DFQATT and CDR2 SNEGSKA (reference sequence). V shed 5 bases and J shed 3 bases, with 10 bases lying between them. The CDR3 sequence is 12 residues long.

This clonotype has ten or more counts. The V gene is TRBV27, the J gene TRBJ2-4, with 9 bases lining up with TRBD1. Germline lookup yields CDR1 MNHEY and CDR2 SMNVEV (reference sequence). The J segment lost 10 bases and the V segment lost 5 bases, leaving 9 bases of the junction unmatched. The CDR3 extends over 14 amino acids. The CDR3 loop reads CASSHPGQGRIQYF. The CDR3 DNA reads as TGTGCCAGCAGTCACCCGGGACAGGGTAGAATTCAGTACTTC.

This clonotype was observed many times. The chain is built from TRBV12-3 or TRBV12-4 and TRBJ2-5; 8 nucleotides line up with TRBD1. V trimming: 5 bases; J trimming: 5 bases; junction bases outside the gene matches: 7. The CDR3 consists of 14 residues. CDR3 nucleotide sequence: TGTGCCAGCAGTGACAGGGGTACTGGGGAGACCCAGTACTTC. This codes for CASSDRGTGETQYF.

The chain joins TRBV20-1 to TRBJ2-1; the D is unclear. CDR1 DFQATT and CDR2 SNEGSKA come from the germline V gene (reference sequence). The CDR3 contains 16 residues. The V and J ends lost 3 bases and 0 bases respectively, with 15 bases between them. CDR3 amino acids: CSASPKLRSSYNEQFF. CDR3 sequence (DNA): TGCAGTGCTAGTCCTAAGCTTAGGAGCTCCTACAATGAGCAGTTCTTC.

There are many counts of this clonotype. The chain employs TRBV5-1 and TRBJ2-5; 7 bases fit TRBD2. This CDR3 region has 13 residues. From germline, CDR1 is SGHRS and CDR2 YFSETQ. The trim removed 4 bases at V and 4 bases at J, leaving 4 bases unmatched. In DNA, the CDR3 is TGCGCCAGCAGCACGACTAGCCGAGAGACCCAGTACTTC. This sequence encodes CASSTTSRETQYF.

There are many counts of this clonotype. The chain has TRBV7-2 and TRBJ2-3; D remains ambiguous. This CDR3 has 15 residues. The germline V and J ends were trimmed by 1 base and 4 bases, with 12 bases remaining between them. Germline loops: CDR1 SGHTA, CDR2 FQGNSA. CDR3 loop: CASSLVVARPDTQYF. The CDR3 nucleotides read TGTGCCAGCAGCTTAGTAGTGGCTCGTCCAGATACGCAGTATTTT.

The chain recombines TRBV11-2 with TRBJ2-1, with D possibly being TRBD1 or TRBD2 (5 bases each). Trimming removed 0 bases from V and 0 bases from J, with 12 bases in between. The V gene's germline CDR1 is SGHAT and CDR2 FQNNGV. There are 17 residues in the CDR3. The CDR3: CASSLDWGSGSYNEQFF. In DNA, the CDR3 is TGTGCCAGCAGCTTAGATTGGGGGAGCGGCTCCTACAATGAGCAGTTCTTC.

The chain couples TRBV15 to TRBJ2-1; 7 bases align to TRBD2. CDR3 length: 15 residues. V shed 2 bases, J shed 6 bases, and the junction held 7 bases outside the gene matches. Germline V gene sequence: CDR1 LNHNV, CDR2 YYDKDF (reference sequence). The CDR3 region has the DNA TGTGCCACCAGCAGAAACAAACCTAGCGGCAATGAGCAGTTCTTC. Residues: CATSRNKPSGNEQFF.

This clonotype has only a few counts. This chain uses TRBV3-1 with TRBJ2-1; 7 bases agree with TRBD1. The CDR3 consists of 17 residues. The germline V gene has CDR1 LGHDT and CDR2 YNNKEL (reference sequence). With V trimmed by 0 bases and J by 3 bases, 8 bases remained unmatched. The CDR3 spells CASSQDRRGQGYNEQFF. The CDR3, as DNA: TGTGCCAGCAGCCAAGATCGAAGGGGGCAAGGCTACAATGAGCAGTTCTTC.

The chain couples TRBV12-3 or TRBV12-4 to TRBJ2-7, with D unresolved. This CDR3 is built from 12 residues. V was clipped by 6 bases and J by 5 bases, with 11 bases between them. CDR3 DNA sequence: TGTGCCAGCAGGGCTGTTAGGGACGAGCAGTACTTC. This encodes CASRAVRDEQYF.

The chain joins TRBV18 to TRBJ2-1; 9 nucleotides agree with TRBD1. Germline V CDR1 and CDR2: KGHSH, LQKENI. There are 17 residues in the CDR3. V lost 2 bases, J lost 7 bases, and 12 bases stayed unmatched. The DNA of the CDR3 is TGTGCCAGCTCACCAAAGGAGGGGACAGGGCCCGTTAATGAGCAGTTCTTC. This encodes CASSPKEGTGPVNEQFF. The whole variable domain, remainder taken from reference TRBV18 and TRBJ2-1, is NAGVMQNPRHLVRRRGQEARLRCSPMKGHSHVYWYRQLPEEGLKFMVYLQKENIIDESGMPKERFSAEFPKEGPSILRIQQVVRGDSAAYFCASSPKEGTGPVNEQFFGPGTRLTVL.

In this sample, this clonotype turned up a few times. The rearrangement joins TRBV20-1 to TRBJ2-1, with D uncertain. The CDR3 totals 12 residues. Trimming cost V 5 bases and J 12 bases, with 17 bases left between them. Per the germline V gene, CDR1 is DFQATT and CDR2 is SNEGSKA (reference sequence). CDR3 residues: CSALPGPPWQFF. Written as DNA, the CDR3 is TGCAGTGCTCTCCCGGGTCCACCATGGCAGTTCTTC.

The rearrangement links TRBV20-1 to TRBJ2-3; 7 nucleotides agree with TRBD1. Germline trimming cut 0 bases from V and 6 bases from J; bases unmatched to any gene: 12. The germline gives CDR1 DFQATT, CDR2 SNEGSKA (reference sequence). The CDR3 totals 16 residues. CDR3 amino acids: CSARDPARGMWDTQYF. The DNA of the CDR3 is TGCAGTGCTAGAGATCCCGCCAGGGGGATGTGGGATACGCAGTATTTT.

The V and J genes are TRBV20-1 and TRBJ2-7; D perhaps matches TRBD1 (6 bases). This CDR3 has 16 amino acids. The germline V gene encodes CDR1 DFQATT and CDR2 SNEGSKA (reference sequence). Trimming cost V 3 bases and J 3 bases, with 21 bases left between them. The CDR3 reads CSARDRPYGPRYEQYF. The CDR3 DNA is TGCAGTGCTAGGGACAGACCCTACGGGCCTCGCTACGAGCAGTACTTC.

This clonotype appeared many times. For the CDR3, the DNA is TGCAGCGTTGGACAGGGAAGATTCTACGAGCAGTACTTC. As protein: CSVGQGRFYEQYF. The V and J genes are TRBV29-1 and TRBJ2-7; 7 nucleotides agree with TRBD1. The germline gives CDR1 SQVTM, CDR2 ANQGSEA. J lost 3 bases, V lost 4 bases, and 6 bases had no gene match. CDR3 length: 13 amino acids.

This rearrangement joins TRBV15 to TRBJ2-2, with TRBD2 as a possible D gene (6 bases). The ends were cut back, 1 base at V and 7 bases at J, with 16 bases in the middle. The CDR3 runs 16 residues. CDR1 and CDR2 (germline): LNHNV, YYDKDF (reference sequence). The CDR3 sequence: CATSRGTTPLSGELFF. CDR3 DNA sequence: TGTGCCACCAGCAGAGGGACTACGCCCCTAAGCGGGGAGCTGTTTTTT.

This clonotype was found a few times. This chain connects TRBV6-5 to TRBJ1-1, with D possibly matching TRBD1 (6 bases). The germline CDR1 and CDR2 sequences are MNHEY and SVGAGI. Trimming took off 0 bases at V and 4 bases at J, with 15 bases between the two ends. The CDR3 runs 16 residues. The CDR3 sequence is CASSYSQTGYSTEAFF. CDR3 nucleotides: TGTGCCAGCAGTTACTCGCAAACAGGGTATTCCACTGAAGCTTTCTTT.

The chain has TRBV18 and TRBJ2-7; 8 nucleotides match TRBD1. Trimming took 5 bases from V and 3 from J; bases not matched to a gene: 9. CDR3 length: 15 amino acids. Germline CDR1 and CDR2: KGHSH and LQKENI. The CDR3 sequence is CASSTPRGPVYEQYF. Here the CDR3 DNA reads TGTGCCAGCTCAACCCCCAGGGGGCCGGTCTACGAGCAGTACTTC. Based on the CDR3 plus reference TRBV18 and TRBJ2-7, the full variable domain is NAGVMQNPRHLVRRRGQEARLRCSPMKGHSHVYWYRQLPEEGLKFMVYLQKENIIDESGMPKERFSAEFPKEGPSILRIQQVVRGDSAAYFCASSTPRGPVYEQYFGPGTRLTVT.

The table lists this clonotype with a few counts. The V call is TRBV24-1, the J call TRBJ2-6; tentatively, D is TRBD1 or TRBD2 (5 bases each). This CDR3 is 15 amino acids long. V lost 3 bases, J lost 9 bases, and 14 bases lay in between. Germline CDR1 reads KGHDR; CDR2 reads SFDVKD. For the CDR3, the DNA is TGTGCCACCAGTGATCTGGGGGATTTTGGCAACGTCCTGACTTTC. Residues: CATSDLGDFGNVLTF.

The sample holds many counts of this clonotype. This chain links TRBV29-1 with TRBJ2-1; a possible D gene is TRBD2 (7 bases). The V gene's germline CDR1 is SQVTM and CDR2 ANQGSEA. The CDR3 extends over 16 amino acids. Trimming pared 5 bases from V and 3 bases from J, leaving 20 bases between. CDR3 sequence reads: CSVLGGGGGNYNEQFF. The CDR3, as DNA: TGCAGCGTTCTGGGAGGGGGGGGTGGAAACTACAATGAGCAGTTCTTC.

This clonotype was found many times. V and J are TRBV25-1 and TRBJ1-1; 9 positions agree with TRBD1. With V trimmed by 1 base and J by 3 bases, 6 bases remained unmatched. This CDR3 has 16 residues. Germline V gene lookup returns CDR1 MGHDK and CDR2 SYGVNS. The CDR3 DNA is TGTGCCAGCAGTGAATGGACAGGGGCACCCCACACTGAAGCTTTCTTT. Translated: CASSEWTGAPHTEAFF.